This T cell receptor (beta chain) was recovered during a study of T cells in Graves' hyperthyroidism and ophthalmopathy (dated by TCRdb to about 2019). General notes on the study: Peripheral blood samples were taken at the time of initial diagnosis, prior to any treatment. TCR V-J signatures able to tell the groups apart were searched for in a discovery cohort of some 97 patients, of whom roughly 42 had Graves' ophthalmopathy and roughly 59 had stable Graves' hyperthyroidism. An independent validation cohort of under 20 hyperthyroidism patients and about 15 patients who later progressed to ophthalmopathy tested prospective prediction of ophthalmopathy. For training and testing, the 100 patients in the discovery cohort were randomly divided in a 7:3 ratio. Thyroid tissue and blood T-cell repertoires from about six Graves' hyperthyroidism patients were also compared in the study. Once sampling was done, hyperthyroidism patients were given methimazole at a starting dose of 30 mg daily, whereas ophthalmopathy patients were given high-dose intravenous methylprednisolone. The paper reports TCR Vbeta CDR3 sequencing of over 120 peripheral blood samples: under 45 ophthalmopathy, about 75 hyperthyroidism and approximately 17 progressor patients. On the study overall, not on this receptor specifically: Most expanded thyroid clonotypes (frequency above 0.001) were also detected in blood, a finding suggesting that blood repertoires may reflect thyroid immune responses. Sample size was not statistically predetermined, and investigators were not blinded to group allocation. In cross-validation, a model built on a 13 V-J signature told ophthalmopathy apart from stable hyperthyroidism with approximately 90% sensitivity and roughly 81% specificity, and in testing the same model reached 80%/75%. In validation, the model predicted progression to ophthalmopathy a median of 6.5 months before onset, with 65% to 71% sensitivity and about 72% specificity.

Trimming takes 2 bases off V and 10 bases off J; junction bases not matched to a gene: 5. Taken from the germline V gene, the CDR1 and CDR2 loops are ENHRY and SYGVKD. Counted from cysteine to phenylalanine, this CDR3 has 13 amino acids. This entry keeps only the CDR3 DNA: 39 bases, framed from base 1. Ten or more counts support this clonotype. What this receptor recognizes is not known. Per-base qualities were not stored, and no clone one base away is much larger. TCR beta CDR3 regions were amplified from RNA transcripts. The TCR CDR3 was subjected to a first round of RT-PCR using the HTBI primer set and the Qiagen OneStep RT-PCR kit. Libraries were constructed in a second round of multiplex PCR, after which size selection and purification were performed. Paired-end sequencing of the libraries was performed with 100 bp reads on an Illumina HiSeq2000. As for how the authors treated the data: SOAPnuke was used to process the raw data, throwing out any read that contained adapters or uncalled bases, had a mean Phred below 15, or lacked an exact constant-primer or identifier match. COPE v1.2.5 was used to merge the high-quality paired reads, and each unique nucleotide sequence was defined as a clonotype. MiTCR v1.1 was used to align clonotypes to the IMGT TRBV, TRBD and TRBJ reference segments. The analysis was restricted to V-J combinations with a frequency above 0.0001, which together covered over 99% of the repertoires. A TCS score was defined as the ratio between F50 (clonal expansion) and ExV (chaos), using BLOSUM62-based TCRdist between CDR3 peptides within each V-J. Welch's t-statistics and random forest reduced around 550 V-J features to 13, which were used in a naive Bayes classifier (R e1071). Thyroid-blood repertoire similarity was quantified with the Morisita-Horn index. TCRdb cleaned the public reads at Q25 with fastp, built clones with MiXCR and kept in-frame beta chains. Every entry covers one CDR3 protein and lists the most common genes and DNA from its rows. Clone size and V and J calls follow TCRdb, not the original study. This sample comprises 700,000 to 850,000 distinct CDR3 sequences, just over 35% of them detected only once. The top ten clones comprise roughly 31% of the sample.

Stable Graves' hyperthyroidism was defined as the absence of progression to ophthalmopathy over 18 months of follow-up. Hyperthyroidism patients were newly diagnosed, with disease duration under 2 months, and aged 18 to 65 years. Patients with uncontrolled infections, other autoimmune diseases, pregnancy or lactation were excluded. Clinical symptoms, serum thyroxine and TRAb, thyroid ultrasound, and orbital computed tomography formed the basis for the diagnoses. Ficoll-Paque density gradient centrifugation was used to isolate PBMCs from 8 to 10 ml of fresh peripheral blood. Total RNA was extracted using Trizol reagent, and RNA quality was assessed on an Agilent 2100 Bioanalyzer.

The sequenced sample was blood. The sequence was obtained from a middle-aged woman with Graves' hyperthyroidism. The chain joins TRBV10-3 to TRBJ1-5; the junction holds 7 bases that match TRBD1. The nucleotides are TGTGCCATCAGTGAGAACGGACAGGTCCCCCAGCATTTT. The resulting protein is CAISENGQVPQHF.